This TCR beta chain was sequenced in a study of shared clonotypes between healthy human individuals. A CD45RA+ naive subset and a CD45RA-negative memory subset were split from CD4+ cells. This CDR3 comprises 16 residues. Germline V gives CDR1 MDHEN, CDR2 SYDVKM. The V gene end was trimmed by 5 bases and the J gene end by 3 bases; junction bases not matched to a gene: 12. Sequencing was at deep level. Generated by immunoSEQ multiplex PCR, the TCRdb table keeps only in-frame clones and is missing some. Among over 950,000 clones listed, around 77% were seen once. The source material was memory CD4+ T cells from PBMCs. Subset described: CD45RA-negative fraction. The chain combines TRBV28 with TRBJ2-7; TRBD2 agrees at 8 bases. This TCR came from a man younger than 35 in good health. Some clones in this sample may be carry-over from other donors' samples. The CDR3 DNA reads as TGTGCCAGCAGTCCCAGGACGCCCGGGGGGGGCTACGAGCAGTACTTC. The encoded protein is CASSPRTPGGGYEQYF.